The source of this T cell receptor beta chain is a study of CD8+CD57+ T cells in acquired aplastic anemia. In the study overall: Across the sorted CD4+ and CD8+ cells, DNA amounts averaged 3.2 ug. An average of about 10.8 million reads for CD4+ cells was obtained from healthy donors.

Profiles of TCR beta VDJ and CDR3 were generated from a genomic DNA template. From the reads, TCRdb called clonotypes with MiXCR, one entry per CDR3 protein. The sample shows some 120,000 distinct CDR3 sequences, around 48% of them seen only once. The V gene's germline CDR1 is SNHLY and CDR2 FYNNEI. The CDR3 sequence is 15 residues long. The V end lost 6 bases, the J end lost 6 bases, and 20 bases lay between the germline ends. Sequencing was carried out using sorted CD4+, CD8+, or CD8+CD57+ T cells (not recorded which) from PBMCs. V usage is TRBV2 and J usage is TRBJ1-1; D is perhaps TRBD1 (5 bases). The receptor's source is a human donor in good health, serving as a control. CDR3 DNA: TGTGCCAGCAGGGAGGCTCGGGGCAGGGAGGCTGAAGCTTTCTTT. Amino acid sequence: CASREARGREAEAFF.